This passage covers 27 T cell receptor beta chains from one sample sequenced in a study of OX40 agonist ivuxolimab in advanced cancers. The method was the immunoSEQ multiplex PCR assay. This immuneACCESS table, as held by TCRdb, lists in-frame sequences with V and J called but not all clones. Of the missing ones, under half trace to an unresolved V gene in checked studies; the others have no known cause. This sample lists 25,000 to 35,000 clones; about four fifths were detected once. The top ten constitute under 25% of the sample. Sequencing was performed on CD4+ or CD8+ T cells sorted from blood, taken in a trial of the OX40 agonist ivuxolimab. These receptors were taken from an adult with an advanced solid tumor such as melanoma, head and neck, liver or kidney cancer.

The chain uses TRBV7-2 and TRBJ2-1; tentatively, D is TRBD1 (6 bases). V shed 4 bases and J shed 5 bases, with 24 bases lying between them. The CDR3 consists of 18 residues. Per the germline V gene, CDR1 is SGHTA and CDR2 is FQGNSA. Here the CDR3 reads CASSSPPPGQIFDNEQFF. CDR3 DNA sequence: TGTGCCAGCAGCTCCCCACCTCCGGGACAAATATTCGACAATGAGCAGTTCTTC.

The chain has TRBV6-6 and TRBJ2-7, with TRBD1 matching over 7 bases. The V segment lost 6 bases and the J segment 2 bases; nucleotides outside the gene matches: 7. This CDR3 has 14 amino acids. Germline assignment: CDR1 MNHNY and CDR2 SVGAGI (reference sequence). The CDR3, as DNA: TGTGCCAGCAGCCGACAGGGCGAAGCCTACGAGCAGTACTTC. Its translation is CASSRQGEAYEQYF.

Here the CDR3 reads CASSPLGQPQHF. CDR3 coding DNA: TGTGCCAGCAGTCCCTTGGGACAGCCCCAGCATTTT. This chain connects TRBV27 to TRBJ1-5; no definite D call. This CDR3 has 12 amino acids. The V gene's germline CDR1 is MNHEY and CDR2 SMNVEV (reference sequence). V was pared by 5 bases and J by 7 bases, with 9 bases between.

V is TRBV4-1 and J is TRBJ2-7, with D perhaps assigned TRBD1 or TRBD2 (5 bases each). This CDR3 comprises 16 residues. Germline CDR1 is MGHRA and CDR2 is YSYEKL. V dropped 3 bases and J dropped 0 bases, with 15 bases sitting between them. The CDR3 protein is CASSQLSGTSSYEQYF. The CDR3 bases are TGCGCCAGCAGCCAGTTGTCCGGGACGAGCTCCTACGAGCAGTACTTC.

The rearrangement uses TRBV6-5 and TRBJ1-1, with a tentative D call TRBD1 (5 bases). V lost 7 bases and J lost 0, with 12 bases in between. CDR1 MNHEY and CDR2 SVGAGI come from the germline V gene. CDR3 length: 14 residues. The CDR3 sequence is CASTGGGMNTEAFF. CDR3 coding DNA: TGTGCCAGCACTGGGGGAGGTATGAACACTGAAGCTTTCTTT.

This chain links TRBV27 with TRBJ2-1; 9 positions match TRBD2. The CDR3 extends over 16 amino acids. With 3 bases clipped from V and 6 bases from J, the junction kept 9 bases outside the gene matches. Germline loops: CDR1 MNHEY, CDR2 SMNVEV (reference sequence). The DNA for the CDR3 is TGTGCCAGCAGTTTCGGGCTAGCGGGATTCGGCAATGAGCAGTTCTTC. It translates to CASSFGLAGFGNEQFF.

Concerning this clone itself: The junction shows a germline mismatch at one end, possibly a read error. The chain combines TRBV19 with TRBJ2-1; D might be TRBD2 (6 bases). The length of the CDR3 is 14 residues. CDR1 and CDR2 from the germline V gene are LNHDA and SQIVND (reference sequence). The CDR3 region has the DNA TGTGCCAGCAGTAGTCCTCCGGGGGAGGATGAGCAGTTCTTC. This translates into CASSSPPGEDEQFF.

The chain recombines TRBV29-1 with TRBJ1-1; D not resolved. Germline CDR1 reads SQVTM; CDR2 reads ANQGSEA. The CDR3 consists of 13 residues. The V end was cut by 3 bases, the J end by 1 base, with 9 bases between. CDR3 loop: CSVDRSENTEAFF. The CDR3 nucleotides read TGCAGCGTTGATAGGTCAGAGAACACTGAAGCTTTCTTT.

The V and J genes are TRBV5-1 and TRBJ2-3; weak D call: TRBD2 (6 bases). This CDR3 has 16 residues. The germline V and J ends were trimmed by 3 bases and 0 bases, with 14 bases remaining between them. Germline V gene sequence: CDR1 SGHRS, CDR2 YFSETQ. The CDR3 is CASSWDSLSSTDTQYF. DNA for the CDR3: TGCGCCAGCAGCTGGGACTCTCTTTCTAGCACAGATACGCAGTATTTT.

The gene calls are TRBV9 and TRBJ2-3; no definite D call. The CDR3 runs to 12 residues. CDR1 SGDLS and CDR2 YYNGEE come from the germline V gene. Trimming removed 4 bases at V and 6 bases at J, with 9 bases between. DNA for the CDR3: TGTGCCAGCAGCTCTAGTTCTGATACGCAGTATTTT. Protein: CASSSSSDTQYF.

The chain couples TRBV10-3 to TRBJ2-3, with a tentative D call TRBD2 (6 bases). The CDR3 consists of 18 residues. The germline gives CDR1 ENHRY, CDR2 SYGVKD. Trimming took off 3 bases at V and 0 bases at J, with 19 bases between the two ends. Written as DNA, the CDR3 is TGTGCCATCAGTGATCCCCAGATCGCGGGGCTTAGCACAGATACGCAGTATTTT. It translates to CAISDPQIAGLSTDTQYF.

V is TRBV5-1 and J is TRBJ2-1; weak D call: TRBD1 (6 bases). Germline V gene sequence: CDR1 SGHRS, CDR2 YFSETQ. The V gene lost 0 bases and the J gene lost 2 bases, with 9 bases spanning the gap. This CDR3 is built from 15 residues. In nucleotides, the CDR3 is TGCGCCAGCAGCTTGGACAGGGCCACCTACAATGAGCAGTTCTTC. Protein: CASSLDRATYNEQFF. Full variable domain (rest looked up from reference TRBV5-1 and TRBJ2-1): KAGVTQTPRYLIKTRGQQVTLSCSPISGHRSVSWYQQTPGQGLQFLFEYFSETQRNKGNFPGRFSGRQFSNSRSEMNVSTLELGDSALYLCASSLDRATYNEQFFGPGTRLTVL.

V usage is TRBV6-6 and J usage is TRBJ2-1, with D unresolved. V was shortened by 7 bases and J by 9 bases, with 13 bases between the two germline ends. CDR3 length equals 12 residues. In germline, CDR1 is MNHNY, CDR2 SVGAGI (reference sequence). CDR3 nucleotide sequence: TGTGCCAGCACTCGGGTGGGTAGTGAGCAGTTCTTC. Translated: CASTRVGSEQFF.

The genes are TRBV2 and TRBJ2-1; 7 bases are a match to TRBD1. V trimming: 7 bases; J trimming: 9 bases; junction bases outside the gene matches: 12. Germline V lookup: CDR1 SNHLY, CDR2 FYNNEI. CDR3 length: 14 amino acids. CDR3 nucleotides: TGTGCCAGCACCGCACAGGGGCTCGGGGCTGAGCAGTTCTTC. Translation gives CASTAQGLGAEQFF.

The rearrangement links TRBV6-5 to TRBJ2-1, with 9 bases matching TRBD2. The V gene end was trimmed by 5 bases and the J gene end by 6 bases; junction bases not matched to a gene: 8. The CDR3 runs 15 residues. CDR1 and CDR2 from the germline V gene are MNHEY and SVGAGI. CDR3 in DNA: TGTGCCAGCAGTCCGAGCGGGGGGCCGGTCAATGAGCAGTTCTTC. It translates to CASSPSGGPVNEQFF.

The gene calls are TRBV29-1 and TRBJ2-5, with TRBD1 matching over 10 bases. Germline values: CDR1 SQVTM, CDR2 ANQGSEA. The J segment lost 3 bases and the V segment lost 6 bases, leaving 1 base of the junction unmatched. The CDR3 has 12 amino acids. The CDR3 is CSVGQGEETQYF. In DNA, the CDR3 is TGCAGCGTCGGACAGGGGGAAGAGACCCAGTACTTC. Using reference TRBV29-1 and TRBJ2-5 for the parts outside the CDR3, the full variable domain is SAVISQKPSRDICQRGTSLTIQCQVDSQVTMMFWYRQQPGQSLTLIATANQGSEATYESGFVIDKFPISRPNLTFSTLTVSNMSPEDSSIYLCSVGQGEETQYFGPGTRLLVL.

The chain uses TRBV6-5 and TRBJ2-2; 7 bases are shared with TRBD2. V lost 8 bases, J lost 2 bases, and 8 bases stayed unmatched. Germline-derived CDR1 and CDR2 are MNHEY and SVGAGI. The CDR3 is 15 amino acids. The CDR3 sequence is CASQVAGENTGELFF. The CDR3 DNA reads as TGTGCCAGCCAAGTGGCGGGAGAAAACACCGGGGAGCTGTTTTTT.

V is TRBV11-3 and J is TRBJ2-7; D possibly matches TRBD1 or TRBD2 (5 bases each). V was shortened by 1 base and J by 6 bases, with 10 bases between the two germline ends. Germline V gene sequence: CDR1 SGHNT, CDR2 YENEEA. This CDR3 has 13 residues. The CDR3 loop is CASSLGTTSEQYF. CDR3 DNA sequence: TGTGCCAGCAGCTTAGGGACAACTAGCGAGCAGTACTTC.

CDR3 sequence: CASSPGDSYEQYF. The CDR3 bases are TGTGCCAGCAGCCCCGGTGATTCCTACGAGCAGTACTTC. J is TRBJ2-7 and V is TRBV13; unclear D gene. V lost 5 bases and J 1 base, leaving 9 bases between the germline ends. Germline CDR1 and CDR2: PRHDT and FYEKMQ (reference sequence). The CDR3 is 13 amino acids.

The genes are TRBV28 and TRBJ2-1, with D perhaps matching TRBD1 or TRBD2 (5 bases each). The CDR3 has 12 residues. Germline V gene sequence: CDR1 MDHEN, CDR2 SYDVKM. The ends were cut back, 8 bases at V and 7 bases at J, with 12 bases in the middle. CDR3 in DNA: TGTGCCAGCCGGGACGCTCTAAATGAGCAGTTCTTC. Translation: CASRDALNEQFF. Looking up the rest from reference TRBV28 and TRBJ2-1 gives the full variable domain: DVKVTQSSRYLVKRTGEKVFLECVQDMDHENMFWYRQDPGLGLRLIYFSYDVKMKEKGDIPEGYSVSREKKERFSLILESASTNQTSMYLCASRDALNEQFFGPGTRLTVL.

The chain employs TRBV19 and TRBJ1-2; the D is unclear. From germline, CDR1 is LNHDA and CDR2 SQIVND (reference sequence). The CDR3 runs 11 residues. V dropped 6 bases and J dropped 7 bases, with 9 bases sitting between them. CDR3 DNA sequence: TGTGCCAGTAGGCTTGAGGCTGGCTACACCTTC. Its translation is CASRLEAGYTF. Complete variable domain (other parts from reference TRBV19 and TRBJ1-2): DGGITQSPKYLFRKEGQNVTLSCEQNLNHDAMYWYRQDPGQGLRLIYYSQIVNDFQKGDIAEGYSVSREKKESFPLTVTSAQKNPTAFYLCASRLEAGYTFGSGTRLTVV.

This clone was detected once. The V gene is TRBV7-2, the J gene TRBJ2-1; unclear D gene. V gave up 2 bases and J gave up 8 bases, with 10 bases separating them. The CDR3 sequence is 13 residues long. The germline gives CDR1 SGHTA, CDR2 FQGNSA. CDR3 bases: TGTGCCAGCAGCTTAAGTTTAAGGGATGAGCAGTTCTTC. Translated, it gives CASSLSLRDEQFF. The full variable domain, its missing parts supplied by reference TRBV7-2 and TRBJ2-1, is GAGVSQSPSNKVTEKGKDVELRCDPISGHTALYWYRQSLGQGLEFLIYFQGNSAPDKSGLPSDRFSAERTGGSVSTLTIQRTQQEDSAVYLCASSLSLRDEQFFGPGTRLTVL.

The chain links TRBV7-9 to TRBJ1-5; maybe TRBD1 (5 bases). V was shortened by 1 base and J by 7 bases, with 11 bases between the two germline ends. Germline-derived CDR1 and CDR2 are SEHNR and FQNEAQ (reference sequence). CDR3 length: 14 amino acids. The CDR3 sequence is CASSLEGTGQPQHF. CDR3 sequence (DNA): TGTGCCAGCAGCTTAGAAGGGACCGGGCAGCCCCAGCATTTT.

The gene calls are TRBV29-1 and TRBJ1-3, with D unclear. Germline CDR1 is SQVTM and CDR2 is ANQGSEA. The CDR3 has 13 residues. V was trimmed by 5 bases and J by 4 bases, leaving 12 bases between them. The CDR3 sequence is CSVTGGLGNTIYF. Written as DNA, the CDR3 is TGCAGCGTTACGGGAGGGTTAGGAAACACCATATATTTT.

The V call is TRBV10-2, the J call TRBJ1-1; no reliable D call. V lost 7 bases to trimming and J lost 1 base, with 13 bases between them. Germline values: CDR1 WSHSY, CDR2 SAAADI. The CDR3 runs to 14 residues. CDR3 residues: CASTRRGGNTEAFF. CDR3 sequence (DNA): TGCGCCAGCACCCGCCGGGGAGGGAACACTGAAGCTTTCTTT.

The chain recombines TRBV4-1 with TRBJ2-7, with D perhaps TRBD2 (6 bases). With 4 bases removed from V and 5 bases from J, the gap between germline ends came to 15 bases. Germline assignment: CDR1 MGHRA and CDR2 YSYEKL. The CDR3 contains 14 residues. Written as DNA, the CDR3 is TGCGCCAGCAGCCGCCTTCAAGGCGGGGACGAGCAGTACTTC. Translated, it gives CASSRLQGGDEQYF.

This clone was seen a single time. J is TRBJ1-1 and V is TRBV6-5, with a weak D call TRBD1 (6 bases). Trimming cost V 0 bases and J 6 bases, with 11 bases left between them. Per the germline V gene, CDR1 is MNHEY and CDR2 is SVGAGI. The CDR3 loop spans 14 amino acids. CDR3 loop: CASSYSRGGAEAFF. The CDR3 DNA is TGTGCCAGCAGTTACTCGAGGGGGGGAGCTGAAGCTTTCTTT.